Reported below is one TCR beta chain. This clonotype was seen a few times. The specificity of this receptor is unknown. No clone much larger than this one lies a single base away; base qualities are absent. These data originate in a study of blood T cells in healthy people across ages (dated by TCRdb to about 2015). General notes on the study: Template switching captured roughly one uniquely barcoded TCR beta cDNA molecule per two T cells in model experiments. To avoid experimental bias, donors of different ages were randomly spread across the sequencing lanes. The study measured age-related changes in TCR beta repertoire diversity using deep sequencing normalized with unique cDNA molecular identifiers. Using the same blood draw, the study looked at two additional independent replicas of 1 million unique cDNA reads for two donors, one aged 18 to 30 and the other aged 80 or older. Donors were grouped into four age groups: young (average 16 years), middle-aged (roughly 40), aged (about 60) and long-lived (around 82). Broader findings and caveats from the paper: Estimates of total diversity from one million sequenced T cells were regarded as lower bounds and underestimates. Compared with the aged group, the long-lived group had more naive CD4+ T cells, fewer expanded clones and increased TCR diversity, suggesting age selection. Since profiling was done on bulk unsorted PBMCs, naive and antigen-experienced compartments could not be conclusively compared. Because donor CMV infection status was unknown, age-related changes in expanded clonotypes were potentially confounded. The percentage of naive T cells measured by flow cytometry correlated strongly with observed TCR beta diversity. As age increased, observed TCR beta diversity per million T cells dropped in a roughly linear way, and a significant reduction was already evident by age about 36.

The CDR3 sequence holds 14 residues, the cysteine and phenylalanine included. Solely the CDR3 DNA is kept, with 42 bases framed from the first base. In the germline V gene, CDR1 corresponds to ENHRY and CDR2 to SYGVKD. The junction shows trimming of 8 bases on V and 11 bases on J, plus 24 bases between the germline ends. The library was produced with 5' RACE. This sample was sequenced with an Illumina HiSeq 2500. A second PCR of roughly 7 to 12 cycles was run with a J-beta primer mix and a sample-barcoded 5' primer. A unique molecular identifier was introduced onto each TCR beta cDNA molecule by a template-switch 5' adaptor carrying 12 random nucleotides. Each sample yielded at least 2.5 million CDR3-containing paired-end reads. The Mint cDNA synthesis kit, primed by a TRBC-specific oligonucleotide, was used to synthesize first-strand cDNA from all RNA. All cDNA was treated with uracil-DNA glycosylase and then went through a first 18-cycle PCR with the universal primers M1SS and BC2_uni_R. As for how the authors treated the data: Normalization of each sample was performed by random selection of 1 million high-quality reads, each carrying a distinct molecular identifier. Instead of being binned into consensus sequences, reads that shared molecular identifiers were thrown out. CDR3 identification, clonotype clustering and error correction used MiTCR with a Q25 quality threshold and the strictest error-elimination algorithm. Lower-bound total TCR beta diversity was estimated with a nonparametric unseen species model using Euler transformation. The public reads were reanalyzed by TCRdb: fastp trimming at Q25, MiXCR alignment, in-frame beta chains only. Entries are consolidated by CDR3 protein sequence, retaining the most common genes and DNA. For this entry, the V and J calls and clone size follow TCRdb and not the study's own pipeline. This sample is represented by some 1.5 million distinct CDR3 sequences; approximately 42% of them were singletons. The top ten constitute about 3.8% of the sample.

The roughly 37 donors, aged roughly 6 to 95 years, were systemically healthy Caucasian individuals from Russia. Each donor gave ten milliliters of peripheral blood, collected into EDTA-treated Vacutainer tubes. Ficoll-Paque density-gradient centrifugation was used to isolate PBMCs, with at least 6.5 million per sample. Trizol reagent was used to extract total RNA from PBMCs, with at least 5.5 micrograms per sample. Naive CD45RAhigh/CD27high T cell percentages were measured by flow cytometry on a PBMC aliquot from every donor. Recombination joined TRBV10-3 with TRBJ2-5; 6 matching bases give a weak D call of TRBD2. Specimen: blood. The TCR sequence derives from a young woman in good health. CDR3 reads: CAIAQDGGYNEQYF. The DNA sequence is as follows: TGTGCCATCGCTCAAGACGGGGGTTACAATGAGCAGTACTTC.